The source of this TCR beta chain is a study of T-cell memory formation after mild COVID-19. Using its own MiXCR run on the 5' RACE reads, TCRdb lists one record per CDR3 protein. The sample contains roughly 280,000 distinct CDR3 sequences, 15% to 20% of which appear only once. Germline V gene sequence: CDR1 GTSNPN, CDR2 SVGIG (reference sequence). The length of the CDR3 is 12 residues. Trimming removed 0 bases at V and 10 bases at J, with 9 bases between. Material for sequencing was PBMCs or a T cell subset sorted from them (not recorded which). The chain recombines TRBV30 with TRBJ2-2; no reliable D call. The TCR comes from a man aged 18-30 years who had mild COVID-19 (a few samples of this study predate the infection). Cell type and time point are not known. The chain's CDR3 is CAWSVQPPELFF. CDR3 coding DNA: TGTGCCTGGAGTGTACAACCCCCGGAGCTGTTTTTT.